This T cell receptor (beta chain) was captured by sequencing in a study of T cells in localized non-small cell lung cancer. General study results and limits: Sequencing involved a lone tumor region, leaving heterogeneity possible. Among the top 100 tumor clones, a median roughly 57 appeared in adjacent lung.

Regarding this clone: The antigen is undetermined.

The CDR3 is made up of 12 amino acids. CDR1 SQVTM and CDR2 ANQGSEA come from the germline V gene. The V segment lost 4 bases and the J segment 7 bases; nucleotides outside the gene matches: 5. TCRdb's copy holds only in-frame clones and misses some; the assay was immunoSEQ multiplex PCR. The sample has approximately 47,000 clones, roughly 86% seen once; the top ten hold roughly 2.5%. The sequence was collected from a man between 40 and 69 years old with stage II lung adenocarcinoma. The V and J genes are TRBV29-1 and TRBJ1-1; 8 bases are a match to TRBD1. The sample here was PBMCs, taken before any cancer treatment. CDR3 region: CSVAGGWGEAFF. The CDR3 DNA sequence: TGCAGCGTTGCAGGGGGCTGGGGTGAAGCTTTCTTT.